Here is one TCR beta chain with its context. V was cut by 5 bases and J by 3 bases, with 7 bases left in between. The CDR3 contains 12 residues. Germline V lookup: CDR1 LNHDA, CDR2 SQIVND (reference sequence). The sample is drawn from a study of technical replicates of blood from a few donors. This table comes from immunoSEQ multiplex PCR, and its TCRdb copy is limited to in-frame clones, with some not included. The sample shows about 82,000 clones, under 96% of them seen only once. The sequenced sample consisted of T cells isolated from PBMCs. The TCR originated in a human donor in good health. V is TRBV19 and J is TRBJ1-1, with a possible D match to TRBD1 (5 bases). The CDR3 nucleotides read TGTGCCAGTAGTCCAGGGTACACTGAAGCTTTCTTT. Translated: CASSPGYTEAFF.